The sequence of this TCR beta chain was determined in a study of T cells in Graves' hyperthyroidism and ophthalmopathy. Across the study: Before any treatment, at initial diagnosis, peripheral blood was collected.

Under 3 months was the duration of disease in ophthalmopathy patients, who also had a Clinical Activity Score of at least 3 and a NOSPECS grade of at least 4. V lost 0 bases to trimming and J lost 7 bases, with 21 bases between them. The CDR3 extends over 17 amino acids. From germline, CDR1 is DFQATT and CDR2 SNEGSKA (reference sequence). Regions amplified from RNA transcripts were the TCR beta CDR3 regions. The study used the HTBI primer set for a first-round RT-PCR of the TCR CDR3. TCRdb re-called the multiplex PCR reads through MiXCR, storing one row per CDR3 protein. The data hold about 380,000 distinct CDR3 sequences, with approximately 15% observed a single time. In its sample, this clonotype was seen a few times.

The sequenced material came from blood. This receptor was obtained from a woman aged 30 to 39 with Graves' ophthalmopathy. V and J are TRBV20-1 and TRBJ1-4, with D tentatively TRBD1 (5 bases). The CDR3: CSARDKLRGRRGEKLFF. CDR3 nucleotide sequence: TGCAGTGCTAGAGATAAATTAAGAGGCAGGAGGGGTGAAAAACTGTTTTTT.